This is a list of T cell receptor beta chains from one sample in a study of T cell clones after liver transplantation. Libraries were prepared by immunoSEQ multiplex PCR; TCRdb keeps only in-frame clonotypes and omits some of them. Of around 110,000 clones in the sample, around nine tenths were seen once. The source was CD4+ T cells from blood, collected 12 months after liver transplant. All receptors come from a human patient who received a liver transplant. Some T cells may be graft donor cells. CDR3s include the opening cysteine and the closing phenylalanine or tryptophan. A D gene is named only where the DNA matches it firmly. Part of the rows lack a size; the others show once, few, many or a class for expanded clones.

TRBJ1-5,.,TRBV19,.,TGTGCCAGTAGTCAGGGCCGCAATCAGCCCCAGCATTTT,CASSQGRNQPQHF
TRBJ1-4,.,TRBV7-9,.,TGTGCCAGCAGCTTAAGGGCCGAAAAACTGTTTTTT,CASSLRAEKLFF
TRBJ1-3,.,TRBV4-2,few,TGTGCCAGCAGCCAAGATCGACTGGGAAACACCATATATTTT,CASSQDRLGNTIYF
TRBJ1-1,TRBD1,TRBV5-1,once,TGCGCCAGCAGCCAAAACCCGGGACAGGCTATTCTTGAAGCTTTCTTT,CASSQNPGQAILEAFF
TRBJ1-1,.,TRBV7-9,.,TGTGCCAGCAGCTTCCTTAGGCCGAGAATGAACACTGAAGCTTTCTTT,CASSFLRPRMNTEAFF
TRBJ2-7,.,TRBV28,.,TGTGCCAGCAGGTGGGATATGGGGCGCTACGAGCAGTACTTC,CASRWDMGRYEQYF
TRBJ2-7,.,TRBV21-1,.,TGTGCCAGCAGCATTTGGGCTCCTTACTACGAGCAGTACTTC,CASSIWAPYYEQYF
TRBJ2-2,TRBD2,TRBV28,once,TGTGCCAGCAGGCTGACTAGCGGGAGCAGGAACACCGGGGAGCTGTTTTTT,CASRLTSGSRNTGELFF
TRBJ1-5,.,TRBV28,.,TGTGCCAGCAGTTCTTCCAACAATCAGCCCCAGCATTTT,CASSSSNNQPQHF
TRBJ2-1,TRBD2,TRBV5-1,.,TGCGCCAGCAGCTATGGACTAGCGGGAGGTTCTTCCTACAATGAGCAGTTCTTC,CASSYGLAGGSSYNEQFF
TRBJ2-3,.,TRBV9,.,TGTGCCAGCAGCGCCGGTGTTAGCGTGGGGACAGATACGCAGTATTTT,CASSAGVSVGTDTQYF
TRBJ1-1,TRBD1,TRBV7-7,.,TGTGCCAGCAGCTTAACAGGGGACACTGAAGCTTTCTTT,CASSLTGDTEAFF
TRBJ2-1,.,TRBV4-2,.,TGTGCCAGCAGCCTCGGAATCCGCCACAATGAGCAGTTCTTC,CASSLGIRHNEQFF
TRBJ2-7,.,TRBV4-3,.,TGCGCCAGCAGCCAACGACTAGTTGGGTACGAGCAGTACTTC,CASSQRLVGYEQYF
TRBJ1-1,.,TRBV11-3,.,TGTGCCAGCAGCTTTCGGGCTGAAGCTTTCTTT,CASSFRAEAFF
TRBJ2-2,TRBD1,TRBV7-7,once,TGTGCCAGCAGCTCAGACAGGGGGTCCGGGGAGCTGTTTTTT,CASSSDRGSGELFF
TRBJ1-1,.,TRBV14,.,TGTGCCAGCAGCCAAGCTCGGCAAACAAACACTGAAGCTTTCTTT,CASSQARQTNTEAFF
TRBJ2-5,TRBD2,TRBV5-1,once,TGCGCCAGCAGCATTGGGACTAGCGGGGGGGCGGAGACCCAGTACTTC,CASSIGTSGGAETQYF
TRBJ1-1,TRBD1,TRBV19,.,TGTGCCAGTACCACTTCCACAGGGGTCCGGACTGAAGCTTTCTTT,CASTTSTGVRTEAFF
TRBJ2-7,TRBD1,TRBV27,.,TGTGCCAGCAGTGACCGGGACAGGGCTAACGAGCAGTACTTC,CASSDRDRANEQYF
TRBJ2-7,.,TRBV11-3,.,TGTGCCAGCAGCTTCACAACAGGTGCGGGGGAGCAGTACTTC,CASSFTTGAGEQYF
TRBJ2-3,TRBD2,TRBV9,.,TGTGCCAGCAGCGTATCGTCCTCTAGCGGGAGCGGCGGAGATACGCAGTATTTT,CASSVSSSSGSGGDTQYF
TRBJ2-1,.,TRBV28,.,TGTGCCAGCGGGCAGCCGAGCTCCTACAATGAGCAGTTCTTC,CASGQPSSYNEQFF
TRBJ2-7,.,TRBV6-5,.,TGTGCCAGCAGTTACTCGACTGCTGGCCTCGAGCAGTACTTC,CASSYSTAGLEQYF
TRBJ2-2,.,TRBV7-3,.,TGTGCCAGCAGCTTGGACCTTAACACCGGGGAGCTGTTTTTT,CASSLDLNTGELFF
TRBJ2-1,.,TRBV2,.,TGTGCCAGCACGCTAGAGAGAGGAGTAGACAATGAGCAGTTCTTC,CASTLERGVDNEQFF
TRBJ2-7,.,TRBV21-1,.,TGTGCCAGCAGCAAAGGGAGAGGACAGTATTCCTACGAGCAGTACTTC,CASSKGRGQYSYEQYF
TRBJ2-2,.,TRBV9,.,TGTGCCAGCAGCGCCATAGCGGCCGGGGAGCTGTTTTTT,CASSAIAAGELFF
TRBJ2-5,.,TRBV2,.,TGTGCCAGCTTCATGGGCCGGTACCAAGAGACCCAGTACTTC,CASFMGRYQETQYF
TRBJ2-2,.,TRBV6-1,.,TGTGCCAGCAGTGATGTCCCCACACATCTCCCCGGGGAGCTGTTTTTT,CASSDVPTHLPGELFF
TRBJ2-2,.,TRBV7-3,.,TGTGCCAGCAGCTTAACGGGAGTAGCGGACGGGGAGCTGTTTTTT,CASSLTGVADGELFF
TRBJ1-2,TRBD1,TRBV7-3,.,TGTGCCAGCAGCCCCGGACAGGGGACTGGCTACACCTTC,CASSPGQGTGYTF
TRBJ2-2,.,TRBV7-2,.,TGTGCCAGCAGCCCCGACAGGACGAACACCGGGGAGCTGTTTTTT,CASSPDRTNTGELFF
TRBJ2-5,.,TRBV7-9,.,TGTGCCAGCAGCTTATCACTACCACAAGAGACCCAGTACTTC,CASSLSLPQETQYF